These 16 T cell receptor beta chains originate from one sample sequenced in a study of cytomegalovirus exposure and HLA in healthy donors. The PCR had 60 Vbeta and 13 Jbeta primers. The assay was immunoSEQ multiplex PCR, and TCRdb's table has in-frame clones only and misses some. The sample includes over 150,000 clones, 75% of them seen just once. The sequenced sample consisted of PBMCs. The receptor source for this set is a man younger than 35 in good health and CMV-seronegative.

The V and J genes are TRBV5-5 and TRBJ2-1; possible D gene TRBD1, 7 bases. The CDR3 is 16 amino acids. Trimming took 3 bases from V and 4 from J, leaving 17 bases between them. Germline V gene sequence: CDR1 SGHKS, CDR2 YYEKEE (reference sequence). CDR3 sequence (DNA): TGTGCCAGCAGCTCGGCAGGCAGGGGGGTTTACAATGAGCAGTTCTTC. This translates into CASSSAGRGVYNEQFF.

Here the CDR3 reads CASSLGGLPSRGYTF. The CDR3 DNA is TGTGCCAGCTCACTAGGAGGGTTACCTAGTCGTGGCTACACCTTC. The chain is built from TRBV18 and TRBJ1-2; D gene unclear. The CDR3 runs to 15 residues. Trimming shortened V by 4 bases and J by 7 bases, and 19 bases separated the two germline ends. Germline CDR1 and CDR2: KGHSH and LQKENI.

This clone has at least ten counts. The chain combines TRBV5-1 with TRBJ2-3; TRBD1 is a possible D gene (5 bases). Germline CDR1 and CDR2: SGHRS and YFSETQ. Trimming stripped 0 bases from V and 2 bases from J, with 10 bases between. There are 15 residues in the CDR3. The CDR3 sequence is CASSLGQGDTDTQYF. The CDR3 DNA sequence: TGCGCCAGCAGCTTGGGGCAGGGTGACACAGATACGCAGTATTTT.

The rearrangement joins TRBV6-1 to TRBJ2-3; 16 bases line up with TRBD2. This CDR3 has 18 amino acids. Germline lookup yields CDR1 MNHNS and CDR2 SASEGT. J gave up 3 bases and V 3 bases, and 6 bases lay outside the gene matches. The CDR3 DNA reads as TGTGCCAGCAGTGAGGGACTAGCGGGAGGGCCGGGGACAGATACGCAGTATTTT. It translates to CASSEGLAGGPGTDTQYF.

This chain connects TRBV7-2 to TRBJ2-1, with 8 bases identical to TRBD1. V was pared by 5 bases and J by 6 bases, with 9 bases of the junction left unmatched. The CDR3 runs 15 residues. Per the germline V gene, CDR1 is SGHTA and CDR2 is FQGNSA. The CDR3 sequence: CASSVQGAPSNEQFF. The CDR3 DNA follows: TGTGCCAGCAGCGTTCAGGGGGCCCCGTCCAATGAGCAGTTCTTC.

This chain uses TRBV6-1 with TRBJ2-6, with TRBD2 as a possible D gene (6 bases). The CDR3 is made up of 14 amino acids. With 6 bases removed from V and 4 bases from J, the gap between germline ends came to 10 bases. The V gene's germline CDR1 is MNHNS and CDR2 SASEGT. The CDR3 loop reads CASRRETGANVLTF. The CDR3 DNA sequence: TGTGCCAGCAGACGGGAGACCGGGGCCAACGTCCTGACTTTC.

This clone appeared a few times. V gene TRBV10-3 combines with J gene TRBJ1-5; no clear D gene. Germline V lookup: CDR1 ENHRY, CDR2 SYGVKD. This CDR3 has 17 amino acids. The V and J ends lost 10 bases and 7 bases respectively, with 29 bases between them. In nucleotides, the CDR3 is TGTGCCACGACCTCCTCTGCGGAAAGGGATAGAGGGCAGCCCCAGCATTTT. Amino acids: CATTSSAERDRGQPQHF.

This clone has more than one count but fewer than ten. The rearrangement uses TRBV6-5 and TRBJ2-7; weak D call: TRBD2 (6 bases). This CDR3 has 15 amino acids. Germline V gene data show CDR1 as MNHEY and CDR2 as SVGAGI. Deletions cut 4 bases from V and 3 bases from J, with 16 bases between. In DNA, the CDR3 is TGTGCCAGCAGTTCAGGGCGGGGCTACTACTACGAGCAGTACTTC. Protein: CASSSGRGYYYEQYF.

CDR3 bases: TGTGCCAGCAGTTTTGTTGGGCAGGCGGAGGATCAGCCCCAGCATTTT. Its protein is CASSFVGQAEDQPQHF. The J gene is TRBJ1-5, the V gene TRBV27; D call uncertain. The ends were cut back, 3 bases at V and 5 bases at J, with 17 bases in the middle. CDR3 size: 16 residues. Looked up from germline, CDR1 is MNHEY and CDR2 is SMNVEV (reference sequence).

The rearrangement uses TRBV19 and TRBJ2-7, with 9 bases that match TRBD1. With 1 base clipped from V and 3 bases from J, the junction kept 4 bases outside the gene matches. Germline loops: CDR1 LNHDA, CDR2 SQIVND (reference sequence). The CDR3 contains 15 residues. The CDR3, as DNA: TGTGCCAGTAGTATAGGCCGGGACAGGGTCTACGAGCAGTACTTC. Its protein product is CASSIGRDRVYEQYF.

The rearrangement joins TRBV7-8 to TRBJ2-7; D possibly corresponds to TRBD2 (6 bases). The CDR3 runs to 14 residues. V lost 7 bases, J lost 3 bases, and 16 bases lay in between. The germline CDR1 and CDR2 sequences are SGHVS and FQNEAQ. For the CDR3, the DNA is TGTGCCAGCACCCCGGGAGTTGCGCTCTACGAGCAGTACTTC. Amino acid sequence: CASTPGVALYEQYF.

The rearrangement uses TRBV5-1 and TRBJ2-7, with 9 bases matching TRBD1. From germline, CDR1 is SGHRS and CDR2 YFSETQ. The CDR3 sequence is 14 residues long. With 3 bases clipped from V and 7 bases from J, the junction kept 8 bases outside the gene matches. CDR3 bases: TGCGCCAGCAGCTCTCTGGACAGGGGATATGAGCAGTACTTC. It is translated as CASSSLDRGYEQYF.

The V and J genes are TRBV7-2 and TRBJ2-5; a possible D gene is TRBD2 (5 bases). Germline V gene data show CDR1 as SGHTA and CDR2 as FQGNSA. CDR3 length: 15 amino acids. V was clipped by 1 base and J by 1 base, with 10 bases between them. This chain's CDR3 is CASSLGVGIQETQYF. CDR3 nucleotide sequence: TGTGCCAGCAGCTTAGGCGTCGGGATCCAAGAGACCCAGTACTTC.

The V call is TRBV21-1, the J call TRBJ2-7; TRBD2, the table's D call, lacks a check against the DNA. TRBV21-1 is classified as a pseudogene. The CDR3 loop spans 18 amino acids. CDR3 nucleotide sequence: TGTGCCAGCAGCAAAGACTTGGCGGGAGGGCCAGGATCCTACGAGCAGTACTTC. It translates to CASSKDLAGGPGSYEQYF.

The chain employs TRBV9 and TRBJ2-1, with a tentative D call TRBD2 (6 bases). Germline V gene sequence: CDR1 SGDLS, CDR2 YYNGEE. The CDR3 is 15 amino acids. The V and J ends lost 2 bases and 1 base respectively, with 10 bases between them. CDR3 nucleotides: TGTGCCAGCAGCGTCGGGACTCCTTCCTACAATGAGCAGTTCTTC. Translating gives CASSVGTPSYNEQFF.

Here the CDR3 reads CAWSVPQAGGGGYTF. The CDR3, as DNA: TGTGCCTGGAGTGTACCGCAGGCGGGCGGGGGTGGCTACACCTTC. The rearrangement joins TRBV30 to TRBJ1-2, with a possible D match to TRBD1 (5 bases). V shed 0 bases and J shed 7 bases, with 18 bases lying between them. This CDR3 spans 15 amino acids. Germline V CDR1 and CDR2: GTSNPN, SVGIG (reference sequence).